This T cell receptor (beta chain) was profiled in a study of shared clonotypes between healthy human individuals. This clone has ten or more counts. V gave up 3 bases and J gave up 4 bases, with 4 bases separating them. CDR1 is MNHNS, CDR2 SASEGT, per germline. The CDR3 consists of 12 residues. Produced via immunoSEQ multiplex PCR; TCRdb's table is partial and in-frame only. Found here are about 360,000 clones, 73% of them singletons; the top ten hold 8% to 13%. The specimen sequenced was memory CD4+ T cells sorted from blood. Subset given: CD45RA-negative fraction. The source of this sequence is a man aged 25-45 years in good health. The chain joins TRBV6-1 to TRBJ1-3; the D is unclear. The CDR3 region has the DNA TGTGCCAGCAGTGACCAGGGAAACACCATATATTTT. This gives the protein CASSDQGNTIYF.